What follows is one T cell receptor (beta chain) and its context. Its cognate antigen is unknown. Sample-barcoded 5' priming and a J-beta primer mix drove a second PCR of roughly 6 to 12 cycles. In TCRdb, the 5' RACE reads were re-called with MiXCR into one record per CDR3 protein. Of roughly 700,000 distinct CDR3 sequences listed, approximately 29% are singletons. The data originate from a study of blood T cells in healthy people across ages. Whole-study results and caveats: Greater diversity and more naive CD4+ cells were seen in long-lived donors than in aged donors.

Per sample, extraction of total RNA gave at least 6 micrograms in every case. This CDR3 region has 13 residues. With 6 bases removed from V and 6 bases from J, the gap between germline ends came to 11 bases. CDR1 is MNHEY, CDR2 SMNVEV, per germline (reference sequence). The chain employs TRBV27 and TRBJ1-4, with D unclear. What was sequenced was blood. The sequence was obtained from an elderly woman in good health. CDR3 amino acids: CASSPIGYEKLFF. In DNA, the CDR3 is TGTGCCAGCAGCCCTATAGGATATGAAAAACTGTTTTTT.